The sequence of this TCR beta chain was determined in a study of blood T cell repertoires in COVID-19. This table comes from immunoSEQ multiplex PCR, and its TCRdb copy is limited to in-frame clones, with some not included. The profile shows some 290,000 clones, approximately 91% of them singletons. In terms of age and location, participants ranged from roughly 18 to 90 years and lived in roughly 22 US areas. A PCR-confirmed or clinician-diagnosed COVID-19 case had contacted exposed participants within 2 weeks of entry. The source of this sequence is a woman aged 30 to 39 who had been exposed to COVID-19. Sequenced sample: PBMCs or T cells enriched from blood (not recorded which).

The CDR3 spells CASSGQIREQYF. CDR3 bases: TGTGCCAGCAGCGGGCAAATACGGGAGCAGTACTTC. The chain recombines TRBV7-8 with TRBJ2-7, with D hard to call. The CDR3 is made up of 12 amino acids. From germline, CDR1 is SGHVS and CDR2 FQNEAQ. V lost 5 bases and J lost 7, with 12 bases in between.